One sample yielded the 9 T cell receptor beta chains listed below, sequenced in a study of T cell responses to AZD1222 COVID-19 vaccine (dated by TCRdb to the early 2020s). The time point label here, explained by the study, means: about 28 days (+/-7) after the second vaccine dose. Library preparation used the immunoSEQ multiplex PCR assay. Drawn from immuneACCESS, this table holds only the in-frame rearrangements with V and J called that TCRdb kept. Clones are partly lost; checked studies trace under half to an unresolved V gene and leave the rest unexplained. The table for this sample lists roughly 150,000 clones; 92% of them were counted only once. The ten top clones hold 2.5% to 4% of the sample. The sequenced sample was peripheral blood, obtained 28 days after the second AZD1222 dose. The source of these receptors is an adult who received the AZD1222 COVID-19 vaccine.

This clone was counted once. This chain uses TRBV7-9 with TRBJ2-1, with TRBD1 as a possible D gene (7 bases). This CDR3 contains 16 residues. V was cut by 5 bases and J by 4 bases, with 18 bases left in between. Germline V gene sequence: CDR1 SEHNR, CDR2 FQNEAQ (reference sequence). Written as DNA, the CDR3 is TGTGCCAGCAGCCTTCCAGGGGGGTTAGGATACAATGAGCAGTTCTTC. This encodes CASSLPGGLGYNEQFF.

This clone was counted once. The chain combines TRBV24-1 with TRBJ2-1; the D is unclear. The CDR3 contains 15 residues. V gave up 7 bases and J gave up 0 bases, with 12 bases separating them. The V gene's germline CDR1 is KGHDR and CDR2 SFDVKD. CDR3 sequence: CATSPRPSSYNEQFF. The CDR3 DNA reads TGTGCCACCAGCCCAAGGCCCTCCTCCTACAATGAGCAGTTCTTC.

This clone came up a few times. V is TRBV24-1 and J is TRBJ2-3; possible D gene TRBD1, 6 bases. CDR1 is KGHDR and CDR2 is SFDVKD in the germline V gene. The CDR3 has 18 residues. V lost 0 bases and J 1 base, leaving 16 bases between the germline ends. DNA of the CDR3: TGTGCCACCAGTGATTTGGGGATCCGAGGGGGTGGCACAGATACGCAGTATTTT. Its translation: CATSDLGIRGGGTDTQYF.

V usage is TRBV2 and J usage is TRBJ2-1; the match to TRBD1 covers 10 bases. There are 14 residues in the CDR3. V dropped 6 bases and J dropped 6; count of bases not matched to a gene: 5. The germline CDR1 and CDR2 sequences are SNHLY and FYNNEI. CDR3 DNA sequence: TGTGCCAGCAGGCCCGGGACAGGGGCCAATGAGCAGTTCTTC. Amino acid sequence: CASRPGTGANEQFF.

The sample holds a few counts of this clone. This chain joins TRBV9 and TRBJ1-2; D remains ambiguous. V was trimmed by 2 bases and J by 2 bases, leaving 10 bases between them. The V gene's germline CDR1 is SGDLS and CDR2 YYNGEE. CDR3 length equals 14 residues. The CDR3 bases are TGTGCCAGCAGCGTCTCCAGGCTGAACTATGGCTACACCTTC. Residues: CASSVSRLNYGYTF.

The gene calls are TRBV9 and TRBJ1-3, with a weak D call TRBD1 (6 bases). This CDR3 has 15 residues. Trimming removed 0 bases at V and 0 bases at J, with 7 bases between. In germline, CDR1 is SGDLS, CDR2 YYNGEE. The CDR3 nucleotides read TGTGCCAGCAGCGTAGCAGGGGACTCTGGAAACACCATATATTTT. This codes for CASSVAGDSGNTIYF.

V gene TRBV24-1 combines with J gene TRBJ1-3; D gene unclear. CDR1 and CDR2 from the germline V gene are KGHDR and SFDVKD. The germline V and J ends were trimmed by 0 bases and 2 bases, with 10 bases remaining between them. This CDR3 region has 16 residues. The CDR3 DNA sequence: TGTGCCACCAGTGATTTGCGTCCGGGGACTGGAAACACCATATATTTT. Its translation is CATSDLRPGTGNTIYF.

The V call is TRBV6-5, the J call TRBJ1-2; D is undetermined. Germline V lookup: CDR1 MNHEY, CDR2 SVGAGI. CDR3 length: 16 amino acids. V lost 0 bases and J 1 base, leaving 12 bases between the germline ends. As DNA, the CDR3 is TGTGCCAGCAGTTACTCGTTAGTCGCGGGTAACTATGGCTACACCTTC. The encoded protein is CASSYSLVAGNYGYTF.

The genes are TRBV28 and TRBJ2-2; maybe TRBD2 (6 bases). CDR1 and CDR2 from the germline V gene are MDHEN and SYDVKM. V lost 8 bases, J lost 6 bases, and 16 bases lay in between. The CDR3 is 14 amino acids. The CDR3 DNA reads as TGTGCCAGCGGCAACCTAGCGTTGTCCGGGGAGCTGTTTTTT. This encodes CASGNLALSGELFF.